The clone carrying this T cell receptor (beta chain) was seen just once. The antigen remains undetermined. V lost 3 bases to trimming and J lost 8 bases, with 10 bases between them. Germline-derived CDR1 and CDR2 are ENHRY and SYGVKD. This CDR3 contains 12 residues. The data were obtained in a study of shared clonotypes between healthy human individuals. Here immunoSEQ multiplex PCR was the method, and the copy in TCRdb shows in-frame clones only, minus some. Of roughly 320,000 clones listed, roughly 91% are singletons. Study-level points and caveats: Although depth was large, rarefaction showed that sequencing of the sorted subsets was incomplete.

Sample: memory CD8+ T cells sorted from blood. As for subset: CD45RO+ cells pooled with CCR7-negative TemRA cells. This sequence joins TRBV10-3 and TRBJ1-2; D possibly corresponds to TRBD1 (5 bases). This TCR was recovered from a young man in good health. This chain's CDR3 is CAISDPRGGYTF. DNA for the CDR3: TGTGCCATCAGTGACCCTCGGGGCGGCTACACCTTC.